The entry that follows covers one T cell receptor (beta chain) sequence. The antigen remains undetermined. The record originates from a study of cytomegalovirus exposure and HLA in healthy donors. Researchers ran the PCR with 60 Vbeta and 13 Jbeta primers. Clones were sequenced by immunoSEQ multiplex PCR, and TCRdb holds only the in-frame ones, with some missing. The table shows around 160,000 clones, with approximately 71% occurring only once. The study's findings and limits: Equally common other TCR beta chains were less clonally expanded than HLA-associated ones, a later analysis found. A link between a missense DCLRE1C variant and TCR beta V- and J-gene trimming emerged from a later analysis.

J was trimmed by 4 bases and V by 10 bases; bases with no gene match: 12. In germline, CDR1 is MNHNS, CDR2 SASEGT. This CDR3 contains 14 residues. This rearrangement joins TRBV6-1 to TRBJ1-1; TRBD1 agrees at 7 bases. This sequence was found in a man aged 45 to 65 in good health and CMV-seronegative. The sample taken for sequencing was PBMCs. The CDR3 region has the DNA TGTGCCACCCTATTAACACAGGGGAGCACTGAAGCTTTCTTT. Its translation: CATLLTQGSTEAFF.